This T cell receptor (beta chain) comes out of a study of shared clonotypes between healthy human individuals. Findings and caveats of the study: In general, naive subsets displayed greater estimated richness than memory subsets did. Inspection by rarefaction showed sorted-subset sequencing to be incomplete despite large depth. Roughly 4.6% of naive CD4 clonotypes were common to a handful of donors.

TCRdb keeps only in-frame clones here, not all; method: immunoSEQ multiplex PCR. The table includes 2 million to 2.5 million clones, about 94% detected once. Trimming left V 4 bases short and J 7 bases short, with 9 bases between. The germline V gene has CDR1 SGHNT and CDR2 YYREEE (reference sequence). The length of the CDR3 is 12 residues. CD45RO negativity and positive selection for CCR7 defined naive CD8 cells, a population that excluded terminally differentiated effector memory CD45RA+ cells. With regard to this clone: As yet, its antigen is unknown.

The sequencing sample was made of naive CD8+ T cells sorted from blood. The V gene is TRBV5-4, the J gene TRBJ2-1; D is ambiguous. The sequence came from a man younger than 30 in good health. The CDR3 bases are TGTGCCAGCAGCCATGAGCTAAATGAGCAGTTCTTC. Its translation is CASSHELNEQFF.